The 15 T cell receptor beta chains in this list originate from one sample, sequenced in a study of T cell repertoires in cytomegalovirus infection. TCRdb reprocessed the reads via MiXCR and lists one record per CDR3 protein. The table has roughly 920,000 distinct CDR3 sequences, around 29% seen once. These receptors have no identified antigens. The specimen comprised cultured CD8+ T cells from PBMCs, sampled from culture after CMV antigen stimulation. Receptor source: a human donor in good health (CMV status not recorded). Some clones in this sample may be carry-over from other donors' samples.

This clonotype was counted a few times. This chain joins TRBV7-9 and TRBJ1-1; the D gene is possibly TRBD1 (6 bases). The CDR3 has 15 residues. Trimming took off 6 bases at V and 3 bases at J, with 17 bases between the two ends. In germline, CDR1 is SEHNR, CDR2 FQNEAQ (reference sequence). CDR3 sequence: CASRGLRGADTEAFF. CDR3 in DNA: TGTGCCAGCAGAGGACTAAGGGGGGCGGACACTGAAGCTTTCTTT.

V and J are TRBV10-3 and TRBJ2-7; D not resolved. The CDR3 loop spans 10 amino acids. Between the trimmed V and J ends, which lost 10 bases and 5 bases, there was a span of 9 bases. CDR1 is ENHRY and CDR2 is SYGVKD in the germline V gene. CDR3 amino acids: CASKGNEQYF. The CDR3 DNA sequence: TGTGCCAGTAAGGGTAACGAGCAGTACTTC.

This clonotype has a handful of counts. The chain employs TRBV19 and TRBJ1-5; a weak D match, TRBD1 (6 bases). The germline V gene encodes CDR1 LNHDA and CDR2 SQIVND (reference sequence). CDR3 length: 12 residues. Trimming removed 7 bases at V and 9 bases at J, with 13 bases between. The CDR3 DNA reads TGTGCCAGTAAGGCAGGGGCAAGGCCCCAGCATTTT. Translation: CASKAGARPQHF.

This clonotype was counted a few times. The rearrangement joins TRBV4-3 to TRBJ2-3; 9 bases fit TRBD2. From germline, CDR1 is LGHNA and CDR2 YSLEER. The J segment lost 4 bases and the V segment lost 3 bases, leaving 17 bases of the junction unmatched. This CDR3 is built from 19 residues. CDR3 bases: TGCGCCAGCAGCCACCCCCACGATCCGGCGGGGGGGCTTCCAGATACGCAGTATTTT. Its translation is CASSHPHDPAGGLPDTQYF.

The chain's CDR3 is CASSVATGGTTDTQYF. CDR3 DNA sequence: TGTGCCAGCAGCGTAGCTACCGGAGGAACCACAGATACGCAGTATTTT. V and J are TRBV9 and TRBJ2-3; D may be TRBD2 (5 bases). The CDR3 sequence is 16 residues long. Looked up from germline, CDR1 is SGDLS and CDR2 is YYNGEE. V lost 0 bases to trimming and J lost 2 bases, with 13 bases between them.

This clonotype has just a few counts. The chain is built from TRBV28 and TRBJ2-4, with 9 bases aligning to TRBD2. The CDR3 consists of 17 residues. The germline V gene has CDR1 MDHEN and CDR2 SYDVKM. V lost 5 bases, J lost 2 bases, and 10 bases stayed unmatched. The CDR3 sequence: CASSTSSGALTKNIQYF. CDR3 sequence (DNA): TGTGCCAGCAGTACCTCTAGCGGGGCACTAACCAAAAACATTCAGTACTTC.

The chain is built from TRBV15 and TRBJ2-7; D gene ambiguous. The CDR3 runs 13 residues. Trimming removed 0 bases from V and 4 bases from J, with 7 bases in between. Germline-derived CDR1 and CDR2 are LNHNV and YYDKDF (reference sequence). The DNA of the CDR3 is TGTGCCACCAGCAGAGATACCGGTTACGAGCAGTACGTC. Its translation is CATSRDTGYEQYV.

In this sample, this clonotype turned up many times. This CDR3 reads CASSSSAGGLEQYF. CDR3 sequence (DNA): TGTGCCAGCAGCTCATCGGCGGGGGGGCTTGAGCAGTACTTC. The V gene is TRBV7-2, the J gene TRBJ2-7, with TRBD2 identical over 9 bases. Germline V gene data show CDR1 as SGHTA and CDR2 as FQGNSA. J lost 7 bases, V lost 4 bases, and 8 bases had no gene match. The CDR3 consists of 14 residues.

A remark on this clonotype: Given a much more abundant clone one base away, this may be a read error. The gene calls are TRBV7-6 and TRBJ2-2; no clear D gene. Germline V gene data show CDR1 as SGHVS and CDR2 as FNYEAQ. With 5 bases removed from V and 4 bases from J, the gap between germline ends came to 11 bases. This CDR3 spans 14 amino acids. CDR3 residues: CASSPEVLTGELFF. CDR3 in DNA: TGTGCCAGCAGCCCCGAGGTTCTCACCGGGGAGCTGTTTTTT.

The table lists this clonotype with a few counts. The chain recombines TRBV28 with TRBJ2-2; a possible D gene is TRBD2 (5 bases). Germline V gene sequence: CDR1 MDHEN, CDR2 SYDVKM. V lost 6 bases and J lost 9, with 14 bases in between. CDR3 length equals 13 residues. This CDR3 is CASRPQEARELFF. The CDR3 DNA sequence: TGTGCCAGCAGGCCCCAGGAGGCCCGGGAGCTGTTTTTT.

This clonotype was seen a few times. The chain is built from TRBV7-9 and TRBJ1-1; the match to TRBD1 covers 8 bases. The CDR3 extends over 11 amino acids. Germline assignment: CDR1 SEHNR and CDR2 FQNEAQ (reference sequence). V dropped 6 bases and J dropped 12; count of bases not matched to a gene: 6. In DNA form, the CDR3 reads TGTGCCAGCAGACTGGACAGGGCAACTTTCTTT. It codes for CASRLDRATFF. Drawing the rest from reference TRBV7-9 and TRBJ1-1, the complete variable domain is DTGVSQNPRHKITKRGQNVTFRCDPISEHNRLYWYRQTLGQGPEFLTYFQNEAQLEKSRLLSDRFSAERPKGSFSTLEIQRTEQGDSAMYLCASRLDRATFFGQGTRLTVV.

The rearrangement uses TRBV7-3 and TRBJ1-1, with unresolved D. V shed 2 bases and J shed 0 bases, with 13 bases lying between them. Germline assignment: CDR1 SGHTA and CDR2 FQGTGA. The length of the CDR3 is 16 residues. The CDR3 region has the DNA TGTGCCAGCAGCTTAGAACCGATCGCCTTGAACACTGAAGCTTTCTTT. It codes for CASSLEPIALNTEAFF.

This rearrangement joins TRBV28 to TRBJ2-5; D is uncertain. Trimming shortened V by 2 bases and J by 1 base, and 14 bases separated the two germline ends. The CDR3 totals 16 residues. Germline V gene lookup returns CDR1 MDHEN and CDR2 SYDVKM. The CDR3 region has the DNA TGTGCCAGCAGTTTAAGAACAACTGGTTTCCAAGAGACCCAGTACTTC. Residues: CASSLRTTGFQETQYF.

The rearrangement links TRBV6-6 to TRBJ2-3, with D unresolved. The V end lost 2 bases, the J end lost 1 base, and 7 bases lay between the germline ends. This CDR3 comprises 14 residues. Germline V gene sequence: CDR1 MNHNY, CDR2 SVGAGI (reference sequence). The CDR3 nucleotides read TGTGCCAGCAGTTACGCATGGGGCACAGATACGCAGTATTTT. This encodes CASSYAWGTDTQYF.

In this sample, this clonotype turned up many times. This chain connects TRBV7-9 to TRBJ2-7, with 8 positions matching TRBD2. Germline V gives CDR1 SEHNR, CDR2 FQNEAQ (reference sequence). The CDR3 is 16 amino acids. V was clipped by 0 bases and J by 2 bases; unmatched bases: 6. The CDR3, as DNA: TGTGCCAGCAGCTTAGCCCCGGGAGGGAGCGCCTACGAGCAGTACGTC. It encodes CASSLAPGGSAYEQYV.